This record looks at one T cell receptor beta chain sequence and its context. V shed 2 bases and J shed 4 bases, with 12 bases lying between them. The CDR3 is 14 amino acids. Germline values: CDR1 SGDLS, CDR2 YYNGEE. This entry belongs to a study of blood T cell repertoires in COVID-19. At the level of the study: The study drew acute and convalescent COVID-19 samples from the United States, Italy and Spain. Sample material is recorded as cDNA or gDNA derived from T cells, B-cell-depleted T cells, or PBMCs.

Original methodology: Amplified reference gene primers provided the basis for estimating nucleated cell counts. The assay was immunoSEQ multiplex PCR, and TCRdb's table has in-frame clones only and misses some. The DNA gave D and trimming, while V, J and clone size come from that table. The table has approximately 120,000 clones, roughly four fifths seen once. Sequencing was carried out using peripheral blood. The rearrangement joins TRBV9 to TRBJ1-1; maybe TRBD1 (5 bases). The origin of this receptor is a man aged 60 to 75 with acute or convalescent COVID-19. The CDR3 bases are TGTGCCAGCAGCGTGGGGCGGAGGGGCACTGAAGCTTTCTTT. Protein product: CASSVGRRGTEAFF.